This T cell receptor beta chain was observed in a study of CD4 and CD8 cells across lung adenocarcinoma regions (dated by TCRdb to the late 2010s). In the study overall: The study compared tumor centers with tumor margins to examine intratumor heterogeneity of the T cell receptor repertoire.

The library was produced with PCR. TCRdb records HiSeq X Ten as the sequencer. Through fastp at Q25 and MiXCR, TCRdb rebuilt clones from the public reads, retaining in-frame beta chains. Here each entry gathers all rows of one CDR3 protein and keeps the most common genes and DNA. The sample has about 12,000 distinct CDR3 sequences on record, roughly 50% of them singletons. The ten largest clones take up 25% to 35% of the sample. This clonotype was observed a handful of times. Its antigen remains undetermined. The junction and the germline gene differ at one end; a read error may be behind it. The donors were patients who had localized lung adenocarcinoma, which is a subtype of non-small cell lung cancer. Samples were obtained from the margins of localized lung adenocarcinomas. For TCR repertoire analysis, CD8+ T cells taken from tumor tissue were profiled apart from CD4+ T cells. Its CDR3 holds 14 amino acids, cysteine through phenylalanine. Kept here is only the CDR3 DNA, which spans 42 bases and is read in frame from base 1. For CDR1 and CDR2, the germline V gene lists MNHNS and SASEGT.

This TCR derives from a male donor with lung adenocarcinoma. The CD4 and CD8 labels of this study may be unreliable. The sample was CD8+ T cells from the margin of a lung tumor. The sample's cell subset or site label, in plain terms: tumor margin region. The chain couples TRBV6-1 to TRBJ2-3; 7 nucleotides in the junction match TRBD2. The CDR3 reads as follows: CASSQLGGVSEQFF. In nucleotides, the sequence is TGTGCCAGCAGTCAGCTTGGGGGGGTGAGTGAGCAGTTCTTT.